These 21 T cell receptor beta chains were all obtained from the same sample, sequenced in a study of cytomegalovirus exposure and HLA in healthy donors. PCR employed 60 Vbeta and 13 Jbeta primers. Clones were sequenced by immunoSEQ multiplex PCR, and TCRdb holds only the in-frame ones, with some missing. Seen here are 50,000 to 65,000 clones, around 75% observed once, and the top ten hold around 54%. The sample was PBMCs. The receptors here all came from a man aged 45 to 65 in good health and CMV-seropositive.

This clone was observed a few times. The J gene is TRBJ1-5, the V gene TRBV27, with D possibly being TRBD1 (6 bases). The CDR3 length is 14 residues. Per the germline V gene, CDR1 is MNHEY and CDR2 is SMNVEV (reference sequence). V lost 6 bases and J 1 base, leaving 10 bases between the germline ends. CDR3 DNA: TGTGCCAGCAGACAGGGTGGGAGCAATCAGCCCCAGCATTTT. Protein product: CASRQGGSNQPQHF.

The chain links TRBV6-1 to TRBJ2-5; tentative D call: TRBD1 (6 bases). The CDR3 runs 15 residues. Germline V gene data show CDR1 as MNHNS and CDR2 as SASEGT. V was pared by 5 bases and J by 1 base, with 14 bases between. The DNA of the CDR3 is TGTGCCAGCAGTCGCAATCCGGACAGCCAAGAGACCCAGTACTTC. Translation gives CASSRNPDSQETQYF.

This chain uses TRBV29-1 with TRBJ2-7; the D gene is possibly TRBD1 (6 bases). Germline CDR1 is SQVTM and CDR2 is ANQGSEA. The CDR3 consists of 15 residues. Between the trimmed V and J ends, which lost 1 base and 4 bases, there was a span of 17 bases. The CDR3, as DNA: TGCAGCGTTGAAGTTGGGGACACCGCAGGATACGAGCAGTACTTC. It translates to CSVEVGDTAGYEQYF.

This chain uses TRBV13 with TRBJ1-4; D may be TRBD1 (6 bases). V lost 5 bases to trimming and J lost 2 bases, with 12 bases between them. CDR1 is PRHDT, CDR2 FYEKMQ, per germline (reference sequence). The CDR3 consists of 15 residues. The CDR3 DNA reads as TGTGCCAGCAGCGCGCAGGGGAGCACTAATGAAAAACTGTTTTTT. The encoded protein is CASSAQGSTNEKLFF.

This chain links TRBV10-3 with TRBJ1-1, with D hard to call. Germline CDR1 and CDR2: ENHRY and SYGVKD. V was trimmed by 3 bases and J by 10 bases, leaving 12 bases between them. This CDR3 is 12 amino acids long. CDR3: CAISDLTGVAFF. The CDR3 DNA is TGTGCCATCAGTGACCTGACCGGGGTAGCTTTCTTT.

This clone was seen a single time. The rearrangement uses TRBV5-1 and TRBJ1-1, with TRBD1 as a possible D gene (6 bases). Between the trimmed V and J ends, which lost 4 bases and 1 base, there was a span of 20 bases. Germline CDR1 is SGHRS and CDR2 is YFSETQ. The length of the CDR3 is 17 residues. The CDR3 DNA follows: TGCGCCAGCAGCCCATTAGGGGGTGTCACATCGAACACTGAAGCTTTCTTT. Residues: CASSPLGGVTSNTEAFF.

This clone showed up just a few times. The rearrangement joins TRBV6-1 to TRBJ2-3, with D unclear. The V end was cut by 11 bases, the J end by 0 bases, with 15 bases between. The CDR3 extends over 14 amino acids. The V gene's germline CDR1 is MNHNS and CDR2 SASEGT. For the CDR3, the DNA is TGTGCCTCCAGACTGGATTCTAGCACAGATACGCAGTATTTT. It codes for CASRLDSSTDTQYF.

The V and J genes are TRBV9 and TRBJ2-1; D is perhaps TRBD1 (6 bases). V gave up 5 bases and J gave up 2 bases, with 14 bases separating them. Germline values: CDR1 SGDLS, CDR2 YYNGEE. The CDR3 contains 15 residues. DNA of the CDR3: TGTGCCAGCAGTAAACAGGGAAATCCCTACAATGAGCAGTTCTTC. Amino acids: CASSKQGNPYNEQFF.

This chain links TRBV28 with TRBJ2-7, with D perhaps TRBD1 (6 bases). This CDR3 contains 12 residues. Trimming took 7 bases from V and 2 from J, leaving 9 bases between them. In germline, CDR1 is MDHEN, CDR2 SYDVKM. The DNA for the CDR3 is TGTGCCAGCAAAACAGGGACCTACGAGCAGTACTTC. Protein: CASKTGTYEQYF. Based on the CDR3 plus reference TRBV28 and TRBJ2-7, the full variable domain is DVKVTQSSRYLVKRTGEKVFLECVQDMDHENMFWYRQDPGLGLRLIYFSYDVKMKEKGDIPEGYSVSREKKERFSLILESASTNQTSMYLCASKTGTYEQYFGPGTRLTVT.

This rearrangement joins TRBV9 to TRBJ2-7, with TRBD2 matching over 13 bases. With V trimmed by 0 bases and J by 1 base, 4 bases remained unmatched. This CDR3 is 17 amino acids long. The germline gives CDR1 SGDLS, CDR2 YYNGEE. For the CDR3, the DNA is TGTGCCAGCAGCGTAGGTGGGACTAGCGGGAAATCCTACGAGCAGTACTTC. As protein: CASSVGGTSGKSYEQYF.

The chain employs TRBV30 and TRBJ2-5; D remains unclear. The germline V gene encodes CDR1 GTSNPN and CDR2 SVGIG (reference sequence). V lost 0 bases to trimming and J lost 2 bases, with 7 bases between them. The CDR3 loop spans 13 amino acids. Here the CDR3 reads CAWSVGSQETQYF. CDR3 nucleotides: TGTGCCTGGAGTGTTGGCAGTCAAGAGACCCAGTACTTC.

This chain connects TRBV30 to TRBJ1-1, with 9 bases fitting TRBD1. The CDR3 is 15 residues long. V shed 1 base, J shed 1 base, and the junction held 4 bases outside the gene matches. CDR1 and CDR2 (germline): GTSNPN, SVGIG (reference sequence). The CDR3 loop reads CAWSGGTGPNTEAFF. The CDR3 DNA is TGTGCCTGGAGTGGGGGGACAGGGCCGAACACTGAAGCTTTCTTT.

The chain joins TRBV6-1 to TRBJ2-2; D gene ambiguous. The germline V gene encodes CDR1 MNHNS and CDR2 SASEGT. V gave up 2 bases and J gave up 1 base, with 11 bases separating them. The CDR3 covers 16 residues. CDR3 protein: CASSERSQWNTGELFF. The CDR3 coding sequence is TGTGCCAGCAGTGAACGGAGTCAGTGGAACACCGGGGAGCTGTTTTTT.

This clone was seen a few times. V and J are TRBV10-3 and TRBJ2-5, with 8 bases matching TRBD2. The CDR3 loop spans 14 amino acids. V dropped 2 bases and J dropped 5; count of bases not matched to a gene: 4. Germline V CDR1 and CDR2: ENHRY, SYGVKD. CDR3 in DNA: TGTGCCATCAGTGAGGGACTAGCTGTGGAGACCCAGTACTTC. It is translated as CAISEGLAVETQYF.

V and J are TRBV23-1 and TRBJ1-2; 8 nucleotides agree with TRBD1. TRBV23-1 is labeled an ORF, and its function is uncertain. V shed 6 bases and J 4 bases; nucleotides not matched to a gene: 4. CDR3 size: 13 residues. The CDR3 nucleotides are TGCGCCAGCAGCCCGACAGGGGCCTATGGCTACACCTTC. Its protein is CASSPTGAYGYTF.

This clone was picked up a small number of times. The chain couples TRBV6-1 to TRBJ2-3; tentative D call: TRBD2 (5 bases). Germline V CDR1 and CDR2: MNHNS, SASEGT. The ends were cut back, 6 bases at V and 2 bases at J, with 15 bases in the middle. This CDR3 has 15 amino acids. DNA of the CDR3: TGTGCCAGCAGGAGCGCGGGCTTAAACACAGATACGCAGTATTTT. Protein: CASRSAGLNTDTQYF.

This clone was picked up one time. V is TRBV6-5 and J is TRBJ2-1, with D possibly matching TRBD2 (6 bases). The CDR3 loop spans 12 amino acids. The germline gives CDR1 MNHEY, CDR2 SVGAGI. Trimming pared 5 bases from V and 5 bases from J, leaving 7 bases between. CDR3 nucleotide sequence: TGTGCCAGCAGTCGGGGGAACAATGAGCAGTTCTTC. As protein: CASSRGNNEQFF.

This chain links TRBV6-1 with TRBJ2-7; 12 bases match TRBD2. CDR3 size: 14 residues. Per germline, CDR1 MNHNS and CDR2 SASEGT. Germline trimming cut 7 bases from V and 6 bases from J; bases unmatched to any gene: 7. DNA of the CDR3: TGTGCCAGCATGGGACTAGCGGGTTTGTCCGAGCAGTACTTC. Translation: CASMGLAGLSEQYF.

The V call is TRBV30, the J call TRBJ1-5; 10 nucleotides align to TRBD1. V shed 3 bases and J 0 bases; nucleotides not matched to a gene: 8. CDR1 and CDR2 (germline): GTSNPN, SVGIG (reference sequence). CDR3 length: 17 residues. The CDR3 nucleotides read TGTGCCTGGAGCCGGGACAGGGGTCCCTATAGCAATCAGCCCCAGCATTTT. It specifies CAWSRDRGPYSNQPQHF. The entire variable domain, with the rest obtained from reference TRBV30 and TRBJ1-5, is as follows: SQTIHQWPATLVQPVGSPLSLECTVEGTSNPNLYWYRQAAGRGLQLLFYSVGIGQISSEVPQNLSASRPQDRQFILSSKKLLLSDSGFYLCAWSRDRGPYSNQPQHFGDGTRLSIL.

The chain uses TRBV7-2 and TRBJ2-1; 10 positions agree with TRBD2. CDR1 is SGHTA, CDR2 FQGNSA, per germline. The CDR3 runs 19 residues. The V gene end was trimmed by 2 bases and the J gene end by 12 bases; junction bases not matched to a gene: 22. CDR3 in amino acids: CASSLRSSGGSDVLSGQFF. For the CDR3, the DNA is TGTGCCAGCAGCTTACGATCTAGCGGGGGTTCCGACGTCTTATCTGGGCAGTTCTTC.

Notes on this clone: The junction departs from germline at one end; a sequencing error may be responsible. J is TRBJ2-1 and V is TRBV27; 10 bases fit TRBD2. The CDR3 contains 14 residues. The germline V gene encodes CDR1 MNHEY and CDR2 SMNVEV (reference sequence). The CDR3 DNA is TGTGCCAGCTATCTAGCGGGAGCGACTCATGAGGAGTTCTTC. Translating gives CASYLAGATHEEFF.